This TCR beta chain is drawn from a study of metastatic and nonmetastatic thyroid tumors. Study as a whole: The authors compared repertoires across blood and tumor or nodule tissue from malignant and benign thyroid patients.

All patients were treatment-naive before thyroid surgery. V was clipped by 3 bases and J by 3 bases; unmatched bases: 10. In germline, CDR1 is SQVTM, CDR2 ANQGSEA. The CDR3 contains 15 residues. Only a few counts were recorded for this clone. MiXCR reprocessed the PCR reads for TCRdb. The sample consists of tens of thousands of clones, 20% to 30% of them appearing once. This rearrangement joins TRBV29-1 to TRBJ2-7; 8 bases are shared with TRBD2. Sequences were obtained from blood. This clonotype originated in a female donor with papillary thyroid cancer or a benign thyroid nodule (not recorded which). Some clones in this sample may be carry-over from other donors' samples. CDR3 DNA sequence: TGCAGCGTTGATGCGGGAGGAGGGGCAGGCTACGAGCAGTACTTC. As protein: CSVDAGGGAGYEQYF.